The T cell receptor (delta chain) described here comes from a study of gammadelta T cells in human blood. Broader study findings: Microbial exposure reportedly appeared to drive polyclonal expansion of innate gamma-delta T cells right after birth.

This CDR3 region has 19 residues. Germline loops: CDR1 GEAIGNYY, CDR2 EKD. In the case of this clone: The antigen remains undetermined. A far larger clone lies a single base away; this is likely a read error. Other DNA sequences within the sample encode an identical CDR3.

TCRdb reanalysed the RT-PCR reads with CATT. The sample includes 800 to 900 delta-chain clones, 45% to 60% of them seen just once. Sequencing was done on a sample of Vgamma9Vdelta2 gamma-delta T cells from cord blood. This chain uses TRDV2 with TRDJ3; 7 bases match TRDD3. This TCR was recovered from a newborn. The CDR3 spells CACDTGSGYRAWDTRQMFF. The CDR3 DNA is TGTGCTTGTGACACCGGTTCGGGATACCGCGCCTGGGACACCCGACAGATGTTTTTC.